The text below deals with one T cell receptor beta chain. Its antigen is undetermined. The CDR3 runs to 15 residues. Germline values: CDR1 DFQATT, CDR2 SNEGSKA (reference sequence). V was clipped by 6 bases and J by 6 bases; unmatched bases: 12. This sample is drawn from a study of CD8 T cells in ankylosing spondylitis. Study-wide results and caveats: Reactive arthritis synovial fluid and blood were previously reported to contain some motif variants. Matched synovial fluid from ankylosing spondylitis patients was reported to be enriched for disease-linked clones. Within ankylosing spondylitis blood, a TCR beta motif made up of roughly eight highly homologous variants appeared to be characteristic. The disease-linked clones had a CD8+ phenotype and low blood frequencies.

Construction of TCR beta libraries was performed using quantitative 5'-RACE with molecular barcodes. TCRdb independently ran MiXCR on the 5' RACE reads; one entry per CDR3 protein. The table lists hundreds of thousands of distinct CDR3 sequences, 26% of them singletons. The V call is TRBV20-1, the J call TRBJ2-2; TRBD2 matches at 8 bases. The clonotype originates from a male donor with ankylosing spondylitis. Input material: blood, either unsorted or a sorted T cell fraction (not recorded which). The CDR3 reads CSAHPGRAVPGELFF. CDR3 sequence (DNA): TGCAGTGCCCATCCCGGGAGGGCCGTTCCCGGGGAGCTGTTTTTT.